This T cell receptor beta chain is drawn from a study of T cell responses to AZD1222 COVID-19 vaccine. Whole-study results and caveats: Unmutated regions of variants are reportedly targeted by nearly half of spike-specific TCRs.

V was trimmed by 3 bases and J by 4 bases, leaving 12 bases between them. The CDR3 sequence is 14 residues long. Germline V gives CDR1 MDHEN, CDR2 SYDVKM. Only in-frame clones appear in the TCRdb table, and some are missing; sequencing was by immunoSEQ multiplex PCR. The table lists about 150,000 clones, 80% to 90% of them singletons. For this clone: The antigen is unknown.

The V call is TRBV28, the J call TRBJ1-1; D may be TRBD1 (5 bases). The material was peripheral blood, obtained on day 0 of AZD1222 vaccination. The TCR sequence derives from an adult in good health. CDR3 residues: CASSFPGRGTEAFF. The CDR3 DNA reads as TGTGCCAGCAGTTTCCCAGGGAGGGGCACTGAAGCTTTCTTT.